Below, 9 T cell receptor beta chains from the same sample are listed, as sequenced in a study of T cells after yellow fever vaccination. TCRdb fed the 5' RACE reads into MiXCR, producing one record per CDR3 protein. Altogether hundreds of thousands of distinct CDR3 sequences are present, around a sixth being singletons, with the ten largest covering about 18%. This sample comprised PBMCs, obtained before the yellow fever booster vaccination. The receptors originated from a man between 18 and 35 years old who received the YFV17D yellow fever vaccine.

This clonotype has at least ten counts. The CDR3 sequence: CSARIPTGVDYEQYF. CDR3 sequence (DNA): TGCAGTGCTAGAATCCCGACAGGGGTAGACTACGAGCAGTACTTC. V gene TRBV20-1 combines with J gene TRBJ2-7, with 8 bases aligning to TRBD1. Germline values: CDR1 DFQATT, CDR2 SNEGSKA (reference sequence). V was pared by 2 bases and J by 3 bases, with 9 bases of the junction left unmatched. This CDR3 comprises 15 residues.

This clonotype was counted many times. V gene TRBV4-1 combines with J gene TRBJ2-3; D is undetermined. The CDR3 totals 12 residues. The V gene's germline CDR1 is MGHRA and CDR2 YSYEKL. V shed 2 bases and J shed 3 bases, with 3 bases lying between them. CDR3 sequence reads: CASSQRTDTQYF. The DNA for the CDR3 is TGCGCCAGCAGCCAAAGAACAGATACGCAGTATTTT.

The V gene is TRBV28, the J gene TRBJ2-7; D perhaps matches TRBD2 (5 bases). The ends were cut back, 7 bases at V and 0 bases at J, with 13 bases in the middle. The germline V gene has CDR1 MDHEN and CDR2 SYDVKM. This CDR3 is 14 amino acids long. The CDR3 DNA reads TGTGCCAGCACCCCCCTGGGGAGCTCCTACGAGCAGTACGTC. This gives the protein CASTPLGSSYEQYV.

The chain uses TRBV4-3 and TRBJ2-3; 11 nucleotides agree with TRBD2. Germline V gene data show CDR1 as LGHNA and CDR2 as YSLEER. The CDR3 is 15 residues long. V lost 6 bases and J lost 4; bases outside the gene matches: 6. CDR3 nucleotides: TGCGCCAGCAGTAGCGGGGGGGCGGCCGCAGATACGCAGTATTTT. Translation: CASSSGGAAADTQYF.

The chain recombines TRBV6-5 with TRBJ2-5; D may correspond to TRBD1 or TRBD2 (5 bases each). The V end was cut by 5 bases, the J end by 7 bases, with 17 bases between. Germline V gene lookup returns CDR1 MNHEY and CDR2 SVGAGI. The CDR3 runs 14 residues. CDR3: CASSDDYPGRTQYF. The CDR3 DNA sequence: TGTGCCAGCAGTGACGACTACCCGGGACGGACCCAGTACTTC.

This clonotype appeared a few times. The chain carries TRBV4-1 and TRBJ2-1; D unresolved. Germline CDR1 and CDR2: MGHRA and YSYEKL. The CDR3 contains 15 residues. The ends were cut back, 0 bases at V and 4 bases at J, with 10 bases in the middle. The CDR3, as DNA: TGCGCCAGCAGCCAAGATCAAGCGACTTACAATGAGCAGTTCTTC. Its protein is CASSQDQATYNEQFF.

This clonotype came up many times. V usage is TRBV5-1 and J usage is TRBJ1-2; D uncertain. With 1 base removed from V and 0 bases from J, the gap between germline ends came to 7 bases. From germline, CDR1 is SGHRS and CDR2 YFSETQ. The CDR3 totals 14 residues. CDR3: CASSLTGANYGYTF. The CDR3 nucleotides read TGCGCCAGCAGCTTGACGGGTGCTAACTATGGCTACACCTTC.

V is TRBV29-1 and J is TRBJ2-3, with 9 bases identical to TRBD2. The CDR3 runs to 17 residues. Germline trimming cut 2 bases from V and 1 base from J; bases unmatched to any gene: 10. The germline V gene has CDR1 SQVTM and CDR2 ANQGSEA. The DNA for the CDR3 is TGCAGCGTTGAAAGTTTCCGCGGGGGGGCCGGCACAGATACGCAGTATTTT. Protein: CSVESFRGGAGTDTQYF.

The V call is TRBV7-3, the J call TRBJ2-1; D is perhaps TRBD1 or TRBD2 (5 bases each). The CDR3 runs 11 residues. The germline CDR1 and CDR2 sequences are SGHTA and FQGTGA. Trimming shortened V by 8 bases and J by 7 bases, and 9 bases separated the two germline ends. The DNA of the CDR3 is TGTGCCAGCGGGGGTTGGAATGAGCAGTTCTTC. It yields the protein CASGGWNEQFF. Full variable domain (remainder filled in from reference TRBV7-3 and TRBJ2-1): GAGVSQTPSNKVTEKGKYVELRCDPISGHTALYWYRQSLGQGPEFLIYFQGTGAADDSGLPNDRFFAVRPEGSVSTLKIQRTERGDSAVYLCASGGWNEQFFGPGTRLTVL.